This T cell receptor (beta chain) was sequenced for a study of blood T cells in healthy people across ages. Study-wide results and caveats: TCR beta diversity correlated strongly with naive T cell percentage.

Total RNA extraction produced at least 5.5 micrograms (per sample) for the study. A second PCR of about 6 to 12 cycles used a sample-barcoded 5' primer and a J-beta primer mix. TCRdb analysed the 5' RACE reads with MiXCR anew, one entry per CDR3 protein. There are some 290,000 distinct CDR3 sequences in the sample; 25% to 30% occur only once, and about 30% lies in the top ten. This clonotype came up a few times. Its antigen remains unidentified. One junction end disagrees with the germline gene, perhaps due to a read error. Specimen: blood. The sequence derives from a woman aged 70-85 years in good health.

CDR3: CASSFDQKGTGFF. DNA of the CDR3: TGTGCCAGCAGCTTTGACCAAAAGGGGACGGGGTTCTTC. The chain is built from TRBV7-2 and TRBJ2-5; either TRBD1 or TRBD2 may fit D (5 bases each). Germline CDR1 reads SGHTA; CDR2 reads FQGNSA. This CDR3 contains 13 residues.